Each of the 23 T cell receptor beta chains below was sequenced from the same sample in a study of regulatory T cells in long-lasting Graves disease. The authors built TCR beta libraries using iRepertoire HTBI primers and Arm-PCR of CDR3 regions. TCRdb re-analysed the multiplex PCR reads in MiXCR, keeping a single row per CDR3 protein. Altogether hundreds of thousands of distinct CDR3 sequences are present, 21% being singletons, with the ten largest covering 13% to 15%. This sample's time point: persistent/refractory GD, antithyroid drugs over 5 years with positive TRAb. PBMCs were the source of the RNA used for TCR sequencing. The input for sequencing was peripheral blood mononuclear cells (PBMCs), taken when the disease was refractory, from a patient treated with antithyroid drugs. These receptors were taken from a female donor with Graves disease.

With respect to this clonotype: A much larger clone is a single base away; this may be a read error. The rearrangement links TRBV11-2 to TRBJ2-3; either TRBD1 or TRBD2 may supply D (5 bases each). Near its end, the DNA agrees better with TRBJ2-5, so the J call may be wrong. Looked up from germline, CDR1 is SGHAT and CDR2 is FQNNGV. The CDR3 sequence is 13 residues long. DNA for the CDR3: TGTGCCTCTGGGGCTTACACCTCGGAGGCCCAGTACTTC. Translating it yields CASGAYTSEAQYF.

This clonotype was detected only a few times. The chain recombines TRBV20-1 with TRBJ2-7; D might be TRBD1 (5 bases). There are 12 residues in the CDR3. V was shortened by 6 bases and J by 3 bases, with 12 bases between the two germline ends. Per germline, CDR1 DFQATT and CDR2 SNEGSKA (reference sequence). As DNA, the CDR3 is TGCAGTGCGACCCCTGGACACTACGAGCAGTACTTC. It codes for CSATPGHYEQYF.

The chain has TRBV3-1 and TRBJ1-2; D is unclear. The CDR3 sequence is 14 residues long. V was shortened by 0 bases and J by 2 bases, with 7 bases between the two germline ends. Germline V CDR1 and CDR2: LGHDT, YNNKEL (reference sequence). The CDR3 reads CASSQERGNYGYTF. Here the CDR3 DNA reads TGTGCCAGCAGCCAAGAGCGAGGGAACTATGGCTACACCTTC.

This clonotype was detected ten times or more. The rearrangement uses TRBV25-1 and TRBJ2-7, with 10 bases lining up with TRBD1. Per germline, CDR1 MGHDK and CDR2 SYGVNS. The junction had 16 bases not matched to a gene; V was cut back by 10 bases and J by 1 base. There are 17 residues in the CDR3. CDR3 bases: TGTGCCAACGGGGACAGGGGTTTCGGGATTGAGTCCTACGAGCAGTACTTC. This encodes CANGDRGFGIESYEQYF.

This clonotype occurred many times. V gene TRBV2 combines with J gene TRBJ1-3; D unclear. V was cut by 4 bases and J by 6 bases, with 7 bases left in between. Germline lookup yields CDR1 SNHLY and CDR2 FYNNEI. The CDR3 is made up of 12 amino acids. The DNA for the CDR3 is TGTGCCAGCAGTGCGGGTGAAAACACCATATATTTT. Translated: CASSAGENTIYF. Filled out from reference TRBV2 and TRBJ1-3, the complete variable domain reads EPEVTQTPSHQVTQMGQEVILRCVPISNHLYFYWYRQILGQKVEFLVSFYNNEISEKSEIFDDQFSVERPDGSNFTLKIRSTKLEDSAMYFCASSAGENTIYFGEGSWLTVV.

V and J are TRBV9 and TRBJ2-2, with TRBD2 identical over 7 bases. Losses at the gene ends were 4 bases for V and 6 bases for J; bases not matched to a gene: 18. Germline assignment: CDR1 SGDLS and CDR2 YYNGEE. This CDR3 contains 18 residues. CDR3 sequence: CASSPRGAGEGKAGELFF. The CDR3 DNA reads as TGTGCCAGCAGCCCCAGAGGTGCGGGAGAGGGGAAGGCCGGGGAGCTGTTTTTT.

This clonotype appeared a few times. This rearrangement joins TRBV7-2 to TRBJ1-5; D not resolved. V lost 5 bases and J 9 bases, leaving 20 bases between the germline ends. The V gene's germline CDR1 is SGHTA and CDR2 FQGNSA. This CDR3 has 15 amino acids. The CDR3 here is CASSNAAGIRWPQHF. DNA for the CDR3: TGTGCCAGCAGCAACGCCGCGGGAATACGGTGGCCCCAGCATTTT.

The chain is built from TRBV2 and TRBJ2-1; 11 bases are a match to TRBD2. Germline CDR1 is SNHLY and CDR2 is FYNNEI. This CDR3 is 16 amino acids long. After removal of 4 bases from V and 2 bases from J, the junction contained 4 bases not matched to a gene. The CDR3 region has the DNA TGTGCCAGCAGTGGTAGGACTAGCGGGCCCTACAATGAGCAGTTCTTC. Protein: CASSGRTSGPYNEQFF.

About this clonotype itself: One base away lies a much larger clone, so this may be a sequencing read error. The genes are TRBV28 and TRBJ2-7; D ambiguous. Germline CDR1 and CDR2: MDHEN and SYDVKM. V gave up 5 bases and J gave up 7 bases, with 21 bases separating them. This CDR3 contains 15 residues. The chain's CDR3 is CASSPFRTVTTEQYF. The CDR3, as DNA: TGTGCCAGCAGTCCGTTCAGGACGGTAACTACGGAGCAGTACTTC.

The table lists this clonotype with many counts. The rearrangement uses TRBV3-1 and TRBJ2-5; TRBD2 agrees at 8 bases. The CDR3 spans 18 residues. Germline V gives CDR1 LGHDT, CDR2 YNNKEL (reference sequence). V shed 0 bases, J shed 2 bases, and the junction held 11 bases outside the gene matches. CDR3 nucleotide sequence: TGTGCCAGCAGCCAAGATTTCAAGCTAGCGGGCACGCAAGAGACCCAGTACTTC. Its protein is CASSQDFKLAGTQETQYF.

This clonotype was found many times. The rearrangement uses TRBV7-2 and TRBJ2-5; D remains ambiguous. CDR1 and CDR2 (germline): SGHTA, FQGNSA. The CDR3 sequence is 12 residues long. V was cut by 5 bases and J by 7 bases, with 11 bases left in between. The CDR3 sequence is CASSPVGRTQYF. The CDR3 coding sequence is TGTGCCAGCAGCCCCGTTGGTAGGACCCAGTACTTC.

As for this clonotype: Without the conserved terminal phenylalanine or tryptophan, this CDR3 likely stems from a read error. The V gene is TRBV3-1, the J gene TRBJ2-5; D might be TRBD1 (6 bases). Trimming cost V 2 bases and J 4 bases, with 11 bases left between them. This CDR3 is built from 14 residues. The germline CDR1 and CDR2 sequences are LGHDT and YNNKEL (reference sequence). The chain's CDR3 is CASSQTGTGETQYL. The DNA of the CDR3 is TGTGCCAGCAGCCAAACAGGGACGGGAGAGACCCAGTACCTC.

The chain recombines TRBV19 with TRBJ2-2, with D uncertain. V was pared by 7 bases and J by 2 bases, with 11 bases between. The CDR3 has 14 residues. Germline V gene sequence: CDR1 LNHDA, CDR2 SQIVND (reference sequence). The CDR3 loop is CASTEAGNTGELFF. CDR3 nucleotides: TGTGCCAGTACAGAGGCAGGTAACACCGGGGAGCTGTTTTTT.

This CDR3 is CASSQGQVLASQPQHF. CDR3 in DNA: TGTGCCAGCAGCCAAGGACAGGTCCTTGCCAGTCAGCCCCAGCATTTT. The chain links TRBV3-1 to TRBJ1-5; TRBD1 might be the D (6 bases). Per the germline V gene, CDR1 is LGHDT and CDR2 is YNNKEL (reference sequence). The V end lost 1 base, the J end lost 6 bases, and 16 bases lay between the germline ends. CDR3 length: 16 residues.

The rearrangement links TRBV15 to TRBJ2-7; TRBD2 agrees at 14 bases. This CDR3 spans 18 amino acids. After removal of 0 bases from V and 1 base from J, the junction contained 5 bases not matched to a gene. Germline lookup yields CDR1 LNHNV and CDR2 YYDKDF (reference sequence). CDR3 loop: CATSRDVGTSGSSYEQYF. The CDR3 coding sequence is TGTGCCACCAGCAGAGATGTTGGGACTAGCGGGAGTTCCTACGAGCAGTACTTC.

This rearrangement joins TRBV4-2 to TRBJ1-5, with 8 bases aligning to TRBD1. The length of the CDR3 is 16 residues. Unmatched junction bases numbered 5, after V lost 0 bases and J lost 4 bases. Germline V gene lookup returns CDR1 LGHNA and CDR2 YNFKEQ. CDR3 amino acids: CASSQDRTGGNQPQHF. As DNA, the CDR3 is TGTGCCAGCAGCCAAGATAGAACAGGGGGAAATCAGCCCCAGCATTTT.

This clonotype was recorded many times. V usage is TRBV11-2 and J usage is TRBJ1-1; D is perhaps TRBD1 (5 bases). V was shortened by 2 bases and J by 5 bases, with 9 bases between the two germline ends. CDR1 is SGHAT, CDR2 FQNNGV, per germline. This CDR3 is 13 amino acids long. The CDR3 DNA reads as TGTGCCAGCAGCTTACTGGACAAGACTGAAGCTTTCTTT. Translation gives CASSLLDKTEAFF.

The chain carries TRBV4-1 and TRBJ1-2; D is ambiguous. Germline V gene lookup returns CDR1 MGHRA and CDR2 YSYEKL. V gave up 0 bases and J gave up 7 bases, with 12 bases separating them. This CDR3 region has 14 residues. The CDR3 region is CASSQESWSVGYTF. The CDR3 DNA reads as TGCGCCAGCAGCCAAGAGTCCTGGTCGGTTGGCTACACCTTC.

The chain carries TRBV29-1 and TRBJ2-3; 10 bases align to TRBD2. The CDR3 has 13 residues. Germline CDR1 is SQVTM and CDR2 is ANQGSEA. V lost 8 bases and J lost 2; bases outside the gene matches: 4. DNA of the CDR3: TGCAGCATGGGACTAGCGCTCACAGATACGCAGTATTTT. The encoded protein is CSMGLALTDTQYF.

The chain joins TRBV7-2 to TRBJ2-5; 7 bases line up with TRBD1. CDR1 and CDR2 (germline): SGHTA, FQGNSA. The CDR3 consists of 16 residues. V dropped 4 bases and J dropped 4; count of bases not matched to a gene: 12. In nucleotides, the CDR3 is TGTGCCAGCAGCTCCCATCGACAGGGTTTGGGAGAGACCCAGTACTTC. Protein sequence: CASSSHRQGLGETQYF.

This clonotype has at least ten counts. CDR3 protein: CASSQDLGQVNEKLFF. CDR3 in DNA: TGTGCCAGCAGCCAAGATCTCGGACAGGTTAATGAAAAACTGTTTTTT. V gene TRBV3-1 combines with J gene TRBJ1-4; 7 positions match TRBD1. The germline CDR1 and CDR2 sequences are LGHDT and YNNKEL (reference sequence). The CDR3 has 16 amino acids. The junction had 5 bases not matched to a gene; V was cut back by 0 bases and J by 4 bases.

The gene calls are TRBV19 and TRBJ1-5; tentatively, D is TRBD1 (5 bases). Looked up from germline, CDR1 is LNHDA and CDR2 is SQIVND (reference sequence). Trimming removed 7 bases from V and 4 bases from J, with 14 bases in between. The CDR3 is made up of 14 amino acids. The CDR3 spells CASTNGGSNQPQHF. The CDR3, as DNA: TGTGCCAGTACCAATGGGGGTTCAAATCAGCCCCAGCATTTT.

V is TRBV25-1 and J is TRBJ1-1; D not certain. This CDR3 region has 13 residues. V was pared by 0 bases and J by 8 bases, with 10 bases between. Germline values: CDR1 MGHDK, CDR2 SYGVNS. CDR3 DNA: TGTGCCAGCAGTGAATATAGTTTGACGGAAGCTTTCTTT. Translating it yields CASSEYSLTEAFF.